These T cell receptor beta chains were read from a single sample in a study of Graves' ophthalmopathy and Graves' hyperthyroidism. TCRdb reanalysed the multiplex PCR reads using MiXCR and keeps one entry per CDR3 protein. The data show 300,000 or so distinct CDR3 sequences, with 15% to 20% seen just once and 10% to 15% held by the top ten. The sequenced material came from peripheral blood. All receptors come from an adult man with Graves' ophthalmopathy. Both conserved end residues are part of each CDR3. The order of the fields is CDR3 protein, CDR3 DNA, D gene, clone size, J gene, V gene. A D gene is named only where the DNA matches it firmly. Not every row has a clone size; where given, it reads once, few, many or a size class.

CDR3aa: CSGFPGQGGRAKNIQYF; CDR3nt: TGCAGTGGTTTCCCCGGCCAGGGCGGGAGGGCCAAGAACATTCAGTACTTC; d_gene: TRBD2; abundance: many; j_gene: TRBJ2-4; v_gene: TRBV20-1
CDR3aa: CASSLPGQLNTEAFF; CDR3nt: TGTGCCAGCAGTTTACCTGGACAGCTGAACACTGAAGCTTTCTTT; d_gene: NA; abundance: NA; j_gene: TRBJ1-1; v_gene: TRBV28
CDR3aa: CSATQDGTEASF; CDR3nt: TGCAGTGCTACTCAGGACGGCACTGAAGCTTCCTTT; d_gene: NA; abundance: many; j_gene: TRBJ1-1; v_gene: TRBV20-1
CDR3aa: CSASFVGRRQETQYF; CDR3nt: TGCAGTGCTAGTTTCGTCGGCAGGAGGCAGGAGACCCAGTACTTC; d_gene: NA; abundance: many; j_gene: TRBJ2-5; v_gene: TRBV20-1
CDR3aa: CASSLEGPGGETQYF; CDR3nt: TGTGCCAGCAGTTTAGAGGGGCCGGGGGGAGAGACCCAGTACTTC; d_gene: TRBD2; abundance: many; j_gene: TRBJ2-5; v_gene: TRBV12-3/TRBV12-4
CDR3aa: CASSRRQYGYTF; CDR3nt: TGTGCCAGCAGCAGGAGACAGTATGGCTACACCTTC; d_gene: NA; abundance: NA; j_gene: TRBJ1-2; v_gene: TRBV28
CDR3aa: CASSSDRAGGNTIYF; CDR3nt: TGCGCCAGCAGCTCTGACAGGGCTGGTGGAAACACCATATATTTT; d_gene: TRBD1; abundance: many; j_gene: TRBJ1-3; v_gene: TRBV5-1
CDR3aa: CASSEGVGGTTHEQYF; CDR3nt: TGTGCCAGCAGTGAAGGTGTGGGAGGGACGACCCACGAGCAGTACTTC; d_gene: TRBD2; abundance: many; j_gene: TRBJ2-7; v_gene: TRBV6-1
CDR3aa: CAWSTTGLRSYEQYF; CDR3nt: TGTGCCTGGAGTACGACAGGGCTGCGATCCTACGAGCAGTACTTC; d_gene: TRBD1; abundance: many; j_gene: TRBJ2-7; v_gene: TRBV30
CDR3aa: CASSLELWTSRASEETQYF; CDR3nt: TGTGCCAGCAGCTTAGAGTTATGGACTAGCCGAGCGTCTGAAGAGACCCAGTACTTC; d_gene: TRBD2; abundance: many; j_gene: TRBJ2-5; v_gene: TRBV11-2
CDR3aa: CASNDQGLSYGYTF; CDR3nt: TGTGCCAGTAACGACCAGGGCCTTTCCTATGGCTACACCTTC; d_gene: NA; abundance: NA; j_gene: TRBJ1-2; v_gene: TRBV19
CDR3aa: CASSEDRDTGELFF; CDR3nt: TGTGCCAGCAGTGAAGACAGGGACACCGGGGAGCTGTTTTTT; d_gene: NA; abundance: many; j_gene: TRBJ2-2; v_gene: TRBV2
CDR3aa: CASSLYTASPNSPLHF; CDR3nt: TGTGCCAGCAGTTTATACACGGCGAGCCCAAATTCACCCCTCCACTTT; d_gene: NA; abundance: NA; j_gene: TRBJ1-6; v_gene: TRBV28
CDR3aa: CASSSGGGKTQYF; CDR3nt: TGTGCCAGCAGTTCTGGGGGCGGGAAGACCCAGTACTTC; d_gene: NA; abundance: few; j_gene: TRBJ2-5; v_gene: TRBV12-3/TRBV12-4
CDR3aa: CASSVTGLPLSGANVLTF; CDR3nt: TGTGCCAGTAGTGTAACGGGACTCCCTCTCTCTGGGGCCAACGTCCTGACTTTC; d_gene: NA; abundance: many; j_gene: TRBJ2-6; v_gene: TRBV19
CDR3aa: CASGHPGEQYF; CDR3nt: TGTGCCAGCGGCCACCCGGGTGAGCAGTACTTC; d_gene: NA; abundance: NA; j_gene: TRBJ2-7; v_gene: TRBV6-1
CDR3aa: CSARGTLVEQYF; CDR3nt: TGCAGTGCTAGAGGGACTCTGGTTGAGCAGTACTTC; d_gene: NA; abundance: many; j_gene: TRBJ2-7; v_gene: TRBV20-1
CDR3aa: CASSYRREGTGELFF; CDR3nt: TGTGCCAGCAGTTACCGACGCGAAGGGACCGGGGAGCTGTTTTTT; d_gene: NA; abundance: many; j_gene: TRBJ2-2; v_gene: TRBV6-5
CDR3aa: CASSLRGARGYTF; CDR3nt: TGCGCCAGCAGCTTGCGGGGTGCACGTGGCTACACCTTC; d_gene: NA; abundance: many; j_gene: TRBJ1-2; v_gene: TRBV5-1
CDR3aa: CASSSDRVGYEQYF; CDR3nt: TGTGCCAGCAGCTCGGACAGGGTAGGCTACGAGCAGTACTTC; d_gene: TRBD1; abundance: many; j_gene: TRBJ2-7; v_gene: TRBV11-2
CDR3aa: CASKLGDAGSPLHF; CDR3nt: TGTGCCAGCAAGTTAGGAGACGCCGGGTCACCCCTCCACTTT; d_gene: NA; abundance: NA; j_gene: TRBJ1-6; v_gene: TRBV11-3
CDR3aa: CASSSARRYTF; CDR3nt: TGTGCCAGCAGTTCTGCTCGTCGCTACACCTTC; d_gene: NA; abundance: few; j_gene: TRBJ1-2; v_gene: TRBV12-3/TRBV12-4
CDR3aa: CASRIGGLTGELFF; CDR3nt: TGTGCCAGCCGTATCGGGGGCCTCACCGGGGAGCTGTTTTTT; d_gene: NA; abundance: many; j_gene: TRBJ2-2; v_gene: TRBV6-2/TRBV6-3
CDR3aa: CASFIPTANSNQPQHF; CDR3nt: TGTGCCAGCTTCATCCCGACAGCTAATAGCAATCAGCCCCAGCATTTT; d_gene: NA; abundance: many; j_gene: TRBJ1-5; v_gene: TRBV11-2
CDR3aa: CAWSPIGFSNQPQHF; CDR3nt: TGTGCCTGGAGCCCCATAGGGTTCAGCAATCAGCCCCAGCATTTT; d_gene: NA; abundance: many; j_gene: TRBJ1-5; v_gene: TRBV30
CDR3aa: CAWIVRTRGIGEAFF; CDR3nt: TGTGCCTGGATCGTGAGGACTCGGGGAATAGGTGAAGCTTTCTTT; d_gene: NA; abundance: many; j_gene: TRBJ1-1; v_gene: TRBV30
CDR3aa: CASSPLRRGQETQYF; CDR3nt: TGTGCCAGCTCTCCCCTTAGGCGGGGCCAAGAGACCCAGTACTTC; d_gene: NA; abundance: many; j_gene: TRBJ2-5; v_gene: TRBV27
CDR3aa: CASSKQGGGVETQYF; CDR3nt: TGTGCTAGCAGCAAACAGGGGGGAGGAGTAGAGACCCAGTACTTC; d_gene: TRBD1; abundance: NA; j_gene: TRBJ2-5; v_gene: TRBV7-7
CDR3aa: CSVDEAGTYEQYF; CDR3nt: TGCAGCGTTGATGAGGCGGGGACCTACGAGCAGTACTTC; d_gene: NA; abundance: many; j_gene: TRBJ2-7; v_gene: TRBV29-1
CDR3aa: CASSWGTTNEQYF; CDR3nt: TGTGCCAGCAGCTGGGGGACTACTAACGAGCAGTACTTC; d_gene: TRBD2; abundance: few; j_gene: TRBJ2-7; v_gene: TRBV5-6
CDR3aa: CASSYLGDRDLELFF; CDR3nt: TGTGCCAGCAGTTACTTAGGCGACAGGGATCTTGAGCTGTTTTTT; d_gene: TRBD1; abundance: many; j_gene: TRBJ2-2; v_gene: TRBV6-2/TRBV6-3
CDR3aa: CASSEIGGVETQYF; CDR3nt: TGTGCCAGCAGTGAAATCGGAGGAGTAGAGACCCAGTACTTC; d_gene: NA; abundance: many; j_gene: TRBJ2-5; v_gene: TRBV6-1
CDR3aa: CASSLDADTGELFF; CDR3nt: TGCGCCAGCAGTTTGGACGCGGACACCGGGGAGCTGTTTTTT; d_gene: NA; abundance: many; j_gene: TRBJ2-2; v_gene: TRBV5-1
CDR3aa: CASSRDRGIYGYTF; CDR3nt: TGTGCCAGCAGCCGGGACAGGGGAATCTATGGCTACACCTTC; d_gene: TRBD1; abundance: many; j_gene: TRBJ1-2; v_gene: TRBV12-3/TRBV12-4
CDR3aa: CASSFSGGEFGELFF; CDR3nt: TGTGCCAGCAGCTTTAGCGGGGGCGAGTTCGGGGAGCTGTTTTTT; d_gene: TRBD2; abundance: many; j_gene: TRBJ2-2; v_gene: TRBV7-2
CDR3aa: CASSQDLLDGRIYGYTF; CDR3nt: TGCGCCAGCAGCCAAGATTTGCTAGACGGCAGAATCTATGGCTACACCTTC; d_gene: NA; abundance: many; j_gene: TRBJ1-2; v_gene: TRBV4-3
CDR3aa: CSAYLTGDNSPLHF; CDR3nt: TGCAGTGCTTACCTCACAGGGGATAATTCACCCCTCCACTTT; d_gene: TRBD1; abundance: NA; j_gene: TRBJ1-6; v_gene: TRBV20-1
CDR3aa: CASSPLVVEETQYF; CDR3nt: TGTGCCAGCAGTCCCTTGGTTGTTGAAGAGACCCAGTACTTC; d_gene: NA; abundance: NA; j_gene: TRBJ2-5; v_gene: TRBV12-3/TRBV12-4
CDR3aa: CSASFRGTEAFF; CDR3nt: TGCAGTGCTAGTTTTCGGGGAACTGAAGCTTTCTTT; d_gene: NA; abundance: many; j_gene: TRBJ1-1; v_gene: TRBV20-1
CDR3aa: CASRVQFYGYTF; CDR3nt: TGTGCTTCGAGGGTGCAGTTCTATGGCTACACCTTC; d_gene: NA; abundance: NA; j_gene: TRBJ1-2; v_gene: TRBV30
CDR3aa: CASSRLAGDDETQYF; CDR3nt: TGTGCCAGCAGCCGGCTAGCGGGGGATGACGAGACCCAGTACTTC; d_gene: TRBD2; abundance: many; j_gene: TRBJ2-5; v_gene: TRBV7-2
CDR3aa: CASSTTGQGWQETQYF; CDR3nt: TGTGCCAGCAGTACAACCGGACAGGGATGGCAAGAGACCCAGTACTTC; d_gene: TRBD1; abundance: many; j_gene: TRBJ2-5; v_gene: TRBV6-2/TRBV6-3
CDR3aa: CASRLGVQGGNTIFF; CDR3nt: TGTGCCAGCAGACTAGGTGTACAGGGTGGAAACACCATATTTTTT; d_gene: NA; abundance: few; j_gene: TRBJ1-3; v_gene: TRBV6-1
CDR3aa: CASRPDWGFPGNTIYF; CDR3nt: TGTGCCAGCAGGCCTGATTGGGGGTTCCCTGGAAACACCATATATTTT; d_gene: NA; abundance: NA; j_gene: TRBJ1-3; v_gene: TRBV11-2
CDR3aa: CASSFGRVHIQYF; CDR3nt: TGTGCCAGCAGCTTTGGCAGGGTACACATTCAGTACTTC; d_gene: NA; abundance: many; j_gene: TRBJ2-4; v_gene: TRBV7-2
CDR3aa: CASSPPGGNSPLHF; CDR3nt: TGTGCCAGCTCACCACCAGGGGGGAATTCACCCCTCCACTTT; d_gene: NA; abundance: many; j_gene: TRBJ1-6; v_gene: TRBV18
CDR3aa: CSARDGVRSSYEQYF; CDR3nt: TGCAGTGCTAGAGATGGAGTCCGGAGCTCCTACGAGCAGTACTTC; d_gene: NA; abundance: many; j_gene: TRBJ2-7; v_gene: TRBV20-1
CDR3aa: CASADRKETQYF; CDR3nt: TGTGCCAGTGCGGACAGGAAAGAGACCCAGTACTTC; d_gene: TRBD1; abundance: many; j_gene: TRBJ2-5; v_gene: TRBV19
CDR3aa: CASTNPGTATGNTIYF; CDR3nt: TGTGCCTCGACTAACCCCGGGACAGCTACTGGAAACACCATATATTTT; d_gene: TRBD1; abundance: many; j_gene: TRBJ1-3; v_gene: TRBV30
CDR3aa: CASSFMDQETQYF; CDR3nt: TGTGCCAGCAGCTTTATGGACCAAGAGACCCAGTACTTC; d_gene: NA; abundance: many; j_gene: TRBJ2-5; v_gene: TRBV11-2
CDR3aa: CASRPQSPYNSPLHF; CDR3nt: TGTGCCAGCAGGCCCCAGTCCCCCTATAATTCACCCCTCCACTTT; d_gene: NA; abundance: many; j_gene: TRBJ1-6; v_gene: TRBV2